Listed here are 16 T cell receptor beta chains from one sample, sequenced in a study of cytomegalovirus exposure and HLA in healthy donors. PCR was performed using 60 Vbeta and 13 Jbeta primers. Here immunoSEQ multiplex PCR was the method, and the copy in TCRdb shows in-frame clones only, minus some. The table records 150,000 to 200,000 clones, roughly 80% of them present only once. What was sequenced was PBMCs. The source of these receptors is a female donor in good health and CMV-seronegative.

The CDR3 DNA is TGTGCCAGCAGCTTAGATCTGGGCCCACCCAGGAGGGAGCAGTACTTC. It yields the protein CASSLDLGPPRREQYF. This chain uses TRBV11-2 with TRBJ2-7; a weak D match, TRBD2 (5 bases). V was shortened by 0 bases and J by 7 bases, with 19 bases between the two germline ends. Germline CDR1 is SGHAT and CDR2 is FQNNGV. The CDR3 is 16 amino acids.

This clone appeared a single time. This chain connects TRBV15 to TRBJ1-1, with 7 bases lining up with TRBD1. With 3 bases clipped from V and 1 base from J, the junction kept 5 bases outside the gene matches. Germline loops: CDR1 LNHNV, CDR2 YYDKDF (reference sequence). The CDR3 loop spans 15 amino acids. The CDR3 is CATSRMDRPNTEAFF. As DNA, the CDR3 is TGTGCCACCAGCAGGATGGACAGGCCGAACACTGAAGCTTTCTTT.

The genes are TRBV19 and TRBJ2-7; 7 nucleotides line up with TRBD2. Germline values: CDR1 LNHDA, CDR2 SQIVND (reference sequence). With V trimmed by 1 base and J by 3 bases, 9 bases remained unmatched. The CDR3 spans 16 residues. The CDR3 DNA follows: TGTGCCAGTAGTATAGGAACACCGGGAGGCGGCTACGAGCAGTACTTC. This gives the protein CASSIGTPGGGYEQYF.

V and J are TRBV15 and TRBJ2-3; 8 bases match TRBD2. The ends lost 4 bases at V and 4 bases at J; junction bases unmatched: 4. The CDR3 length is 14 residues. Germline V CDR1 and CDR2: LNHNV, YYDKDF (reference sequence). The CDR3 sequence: CATSTRGGPDTQYF. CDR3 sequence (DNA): TGTGCCACCAGCACCCGGGGGGGCCCAGATACGCAGTATTTT.

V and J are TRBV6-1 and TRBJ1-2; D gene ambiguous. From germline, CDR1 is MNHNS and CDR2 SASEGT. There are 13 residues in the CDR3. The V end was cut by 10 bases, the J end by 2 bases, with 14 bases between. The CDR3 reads CAIQLDTNYGYTF. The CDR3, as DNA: TGTGCCATCCAGTTAGACACGAACTATGGCTACACCTTC.

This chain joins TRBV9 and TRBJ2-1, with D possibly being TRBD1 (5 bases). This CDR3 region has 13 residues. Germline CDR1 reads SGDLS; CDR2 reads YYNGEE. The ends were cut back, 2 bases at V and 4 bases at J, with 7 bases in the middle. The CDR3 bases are TGTGCCAGCAGCGTCCCAGGGTACAATGAGCAGTTCTTC. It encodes CASSVPGYNEQFF.

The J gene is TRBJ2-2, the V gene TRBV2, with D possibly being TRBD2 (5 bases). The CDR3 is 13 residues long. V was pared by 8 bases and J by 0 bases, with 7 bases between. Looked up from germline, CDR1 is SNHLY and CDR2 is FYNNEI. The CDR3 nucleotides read TGTGCCAGCGGACTGACGAACACCGGGGAGCTGTTTTTT. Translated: CASGLTNTGELFF.

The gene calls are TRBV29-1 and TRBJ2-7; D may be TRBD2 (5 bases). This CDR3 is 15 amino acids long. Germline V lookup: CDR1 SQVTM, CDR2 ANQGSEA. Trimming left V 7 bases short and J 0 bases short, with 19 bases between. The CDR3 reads CSAWLAGKSSYEQYF. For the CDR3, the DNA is TGCAGCGCCTGGCTGGCCGGGAAGAGCTCCTACGAGCAGTACTTC.

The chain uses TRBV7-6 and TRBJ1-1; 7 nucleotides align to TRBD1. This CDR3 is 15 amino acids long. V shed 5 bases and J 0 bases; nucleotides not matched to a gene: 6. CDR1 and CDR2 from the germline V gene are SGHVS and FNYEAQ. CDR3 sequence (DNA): TGTGCCAGCAGCCCGACAGGGTCCATGAACACTGAAGCTTTCTTT. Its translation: CASSPTGSMNTEAFF.

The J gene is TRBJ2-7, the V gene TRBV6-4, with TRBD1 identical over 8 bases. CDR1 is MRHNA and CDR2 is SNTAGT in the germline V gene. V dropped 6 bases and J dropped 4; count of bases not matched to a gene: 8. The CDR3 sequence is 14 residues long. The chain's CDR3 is CASSPTTGGYEQYF. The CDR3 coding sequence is TGTGCCAGCAGCCCCACCACAGGGGGTTACGAGCAGTACTTC.

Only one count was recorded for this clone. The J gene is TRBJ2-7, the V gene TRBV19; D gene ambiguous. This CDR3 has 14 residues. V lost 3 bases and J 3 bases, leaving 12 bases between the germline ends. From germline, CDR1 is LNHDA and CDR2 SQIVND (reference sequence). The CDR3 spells CASSIEGGGYEQYF. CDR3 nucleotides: TGTGCCAGTAGTATCGAAGGCGGTGGCTACGAGCAGTACTTC. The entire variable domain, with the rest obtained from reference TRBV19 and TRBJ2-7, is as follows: DGGITQSPKYLFRKEGQNVTLSCEQNLNHDAMYWYRQDPGQGLRLIYYSQIVNDFQKGDIAEGYSVSREKKESFPLTVTSAQKNPTAFYLCASSIEGGGYEQYFGPGTRLTVT.

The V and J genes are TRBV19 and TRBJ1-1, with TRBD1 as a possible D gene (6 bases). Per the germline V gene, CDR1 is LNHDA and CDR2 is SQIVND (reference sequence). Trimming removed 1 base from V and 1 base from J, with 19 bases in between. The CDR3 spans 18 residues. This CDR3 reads CASSIGTALSTRNTEAFF. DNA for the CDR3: TGTGCCAGTAGTATAGGGACAGCTTTGAGCACACGGAACACTGAAGCTTTCTTT.

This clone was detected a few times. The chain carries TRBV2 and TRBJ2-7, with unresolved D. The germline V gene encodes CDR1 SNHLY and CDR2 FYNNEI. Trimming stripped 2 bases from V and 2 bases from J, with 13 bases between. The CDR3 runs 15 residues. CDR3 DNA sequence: TGTGCCAGCAGTGAATTGGTCGCCAGTACCTACGAGCAGTACTTC. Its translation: CASSELVASTYEQYF. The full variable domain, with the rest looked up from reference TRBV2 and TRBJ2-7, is EPEVTQTPSHQVTQMGQEVILRCVPISNHLYFYWYRQILGQKVEFLVSFYNNEISEKSEIFDDQFSVERPDGSNFTLKIRSTKLEDSAMYFCASSELVASTYEQYFGPGTRLTVT.

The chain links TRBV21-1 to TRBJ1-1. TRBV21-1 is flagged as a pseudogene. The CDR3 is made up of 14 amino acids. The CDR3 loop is CASSKVRGRTEAFF. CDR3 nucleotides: TGTGCCAGCAGCAAAGTCCGGGGTCGCACTGAAGCTTTCTTT.

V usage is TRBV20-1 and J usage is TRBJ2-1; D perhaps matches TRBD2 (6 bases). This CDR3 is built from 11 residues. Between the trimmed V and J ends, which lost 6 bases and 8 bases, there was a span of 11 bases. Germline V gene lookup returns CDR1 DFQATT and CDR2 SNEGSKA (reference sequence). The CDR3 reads CSAGGADEQFF. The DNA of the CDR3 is TGCAGTGCCGGAGGGGCGGATGAGCAGTTCTTC.

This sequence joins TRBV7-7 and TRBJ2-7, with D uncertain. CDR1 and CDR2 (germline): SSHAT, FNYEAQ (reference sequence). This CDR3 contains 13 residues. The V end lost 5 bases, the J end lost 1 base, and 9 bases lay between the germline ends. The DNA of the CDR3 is TGTGCCAGCAGCCAAGCCGGTTCCTACGAGCAGTACTTC. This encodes CASSQAGSYEQYF.